This TCR delta chain was obtained from a study of gamma-delta T cells after stem cell transplantation. TCRdb reanalysed the RT-PCR reads with CATT. The sample carries thousands of delta-chain clones, approximately 1.2% recorded once. In its sample, this clone was seen many times. With a far larger clone one base away, a read error is the likely cause. This sample includes further DNA sequences coding for the same CDR3. CDR3 length: 14 amino acids. V was shortened by 1 base and J by 2 bases, with 10 bases between the two germline ends. Germline V gene data show CDR1 as GEAIGNYY and CDR2 as EKD. The receptor was isolated from a human donor. It is not recorded whose cells these are; they may come from a transplant donor. Sequencing input: gamma-delta T cells. V gene TRDV2 combines with J gene TRDJ1; tentative D call: TRDD3 (5 bases). The CDR3 here is CACDTVGETDKLIF. CDR3 in DNA: TGTGCCTGTGACACAGTTGGGGAGACCGATAAACTCATCTTT.